These 5 T cell receptor beta chains were all obtained from the same sample, sequenced in a study of cytomegalovirus exposure and HLA in healthy donors. This table comes from immunoSEQ multiplex PCR, and its TCRdb copy is limited to in-frame clones, with some not included. In the table there are approximately 200,000 clones, about 90% of which are singletons. Specimen: PBMCs. All receptors come from a woman under 30 in good health and CMV-seronegative.

This chain links TRBV25-1 with TRBJ2-5; D may be TRBD1 (6 bases). There are 13 residues in the CDR3. V was cut by 4 bases and J by 7 bases, with 13 bases left in between. Germline V gene data show CDR1 as MGHDK and CDR2 as SYGVNS. Here the CDR3 reads CASSGTAVGTQYF. The DNA for the CDR3 is TGTGCCAGCAGTGGGACAGCCGTGGGGACCCAGTACTTC.

The rearrangement joins TRBV11-2 to TRBJ2-3, with a tentative D call TRBD2 (5 bases). V was pared by 5 bases and J by 6 bases, with 15 bases between. The V gene's germline CDR1 is SGHAT and CDR2 FQNNGV. The CDR3 loop spans 14 amino acids. CDR3 nucleotides: TGTGCCAGCAGCCTGGGAGTTGGCGCGGATACGCAGTATTTT. Protein: CASSLGVGADTQYF.

CDR3 DNA: TGCGCCAGCAGTGAGTCCCCCTTCAGGTACCCTGGAAACACCATATATTTT. It encodes CASSESPFRYPGNTIYF. The chain joins TRBV10-2 to TRBJ1-3, with D hard to call. Germline CDR1 reads WSHSY; CDR2 reads SAAADI. Trimming stripped 0 bases from V and 2 bases from J, with 14 bases between. The CDR3 totals 17 residues.

The V and J genes are TRBV30 and TRBJ2-3, with 10 bases aligning to TRBD2. This CDR3 is 15 amino acids long. The germline gives CDR1 GTSNPN, CDR2 SVGIG (reference sequence). V lost 1 base, J lost 4 bases, and 5 bases stayed unmatched. Written as DNA, the CDR3 is TGTGCCTGGAGTGCTAGCGGGAGACGCGCAGATACGCAGTATTTT. It codes for CAWSASGRRADTQYF. Full variable domain (missing parts from reference TRBV30 and TRBJ2-3): SQTIHQWPATLVQPVGSPLSLECTVEGTSNPNLYWYRQAAGRGLQLLFYSVGIGQISSEVPQNLSASRPQDRQFILSSKKLLLSDSGFYLCAWSASGRRADTQYFGPGTRLTVL.

V gene TRBV28 combines with J gene TRBJ2-7, with 7 bases lining up with TRBD1. Germline lookup yields CDR1 MDHEN and CDR2 SYDVKM. The CDR3 covers 14 residues. V lost 5 bases to trimming and J lost 4 bases; unmatched junction nucleotides: 8. CDR3 sequence (DNA): TGTGCCAGCAGTCCTGACAGGGTGAGATACGAGCAGTACTTC. It translates to CASSPDRVRYEQYF.